These 27 T cell receptor beta chains were all obtained from the same sample, sequenced in a study of control samples from healthy donors and cancer patients. Sequencing used immunoSEQ multiplex PCR; TCRdb keeps in-frame clones, though not all of them. In the table there are around 100,000 clones, around 89% of which are singletons. Source material: PBMCs. The receptor set was obtained from a man in his 60s with lung cancer.

The gene calls are TRBV6-1 and TRBJ2-7; D ambiguous. V was clipped by 2 bases and J by 8 bases, with 16 bases between them. The length of the CDR3 is 14 residues. Germline CDR1 reads MNHNS; CDR2 reads SASEGT. CDR3 sequence: CASSERGPQTKQYV. The CDR3 DNA reads as TGTGCCAGCAGTGAAAGAGGTCCACAGACGAAGCAGTACGTC.

The J gene is TRBJ1-2, the V gene TRBV7-9, with TRBD1 as a possible D gene (5 bases). The germline CDR1 and CDR2 sequences are SEHNR and FQNEAQ (reference sequence). The CDR3 sequence is 16 residues long. V was cut by 3 bases and J by 0 bases, with 14 bases left in between. The DNA of the CDR3 is TGTGCCAGCAGCTTTAGTGGGCGACAGACTAACTATGGCTACACCTTC. It is translated as CASSFSGRQTNYGYTF.

The CDR3 DNA follows: TGTGCCAGCTCACCTATTCGACCATCGGGGGGAAACACCATATATTTT. Protein product: CASSPIRPSGGNTIYF. J is TRBJ1-3 and V is TRBV18; D remains unclear. The CDR3 has 16 residues. CDR1 KGHSH and CDR2 LQKENI come from the germline V gene. Trimming removed 3 bases at V and 4 bases at J, with 16 bases between.

The chain is built from TRBV5-5 and TRBJ1-2, with 7 nucleotides matching TRBD1. The V gene end was trimmed by 2 bases and the J gene end by 1 base; junction bases not matched to a gene: 5. Germline lookup yields CDR1 SGHKS and CDR2 YYEKEE (reference sequence). This CDR3 is built from 15 residues. For the CDR3, the DNA is TGTGCCAGCAGCTTATGGCAGGGGGTTAACTATGGCTACACCTTC. Translation gives CASSLWQGVNYGYTF.

This chain joins TRBV2 and TRBJ1-2; a weak D match, TRBD1 (6 bases). The CDR3 is 13 amino acids. Trimming took 8 bases from V and 9 from J, leaving 19 bases between them. From germline, CDR1 is SNHLY and CDR2 FYNNEI. As DNA, the CDR3 is TGTGCCAGCCTGAGGGGGAACCTCGGGAGCTACACCTTC. Translated: CASLRGNLGSYTF. The full variable domain, its missing parts supplied by reference TRBV2 and TRBJ1-2, is EPEVTQTPSHQVTQMGQEVILRCVPISNHLYFYWYRQILGQKVEFLVSFYNNEISEKSEIFDDQFSVERPDGSNFTLKIRSTKLEDSAMYFCASLRGNLGSYTFGSGTRLTVV.

The sample holds one count of this clone. This chain joins TRBV24-1 and TRBJ2-2; a possible D gene is TRBD2 (5 bases). CDR3 length: 13 amino acids. Germline CDR1 reads KGHDR; CDR2 reads SFDVKD. Deletions cut 5 bases from V and 7 bases from J, with 10 bases between. CDR3 coding DNA: TGTGCCACCAGTGCTTCGGGGAACGGGGAGCTGTTTTTT. Translation gives CATSASGNGELFF.

This clone was seen once. The chain is built from TRBV30 and TRBJ2-5, with D perhaps given as TRBD1 or TRBD2 (5 bases each). The V end was cut by 3 bases, the J end by 6 bases, with 14 bases between. The CDR3 contains 13 residues. The germline V gene has CDR1 GTSNPN and CDR2 SVGIG (reference sequence). The CDR3 loop is CAWSRGDGQTQYF. Written as DNA, the CDR3 is TGTGCCTGGAGCCGAGGGGACGGGCAGACCCAGTACTTC.

The rearrangement links TRBV10-3 to TRBJ1-2, with D perhaps TRBD1 (5 bases). V gave up 4 bases and J gave up 4 bases, with 13 bases separating them. Germline V CDR1 and CDR2: ENHRY, SYGVKD. There are 14 residues in the CDR3. In DNA form, the CDR3 reads TGTGCCATCAGTGGCCAGGGTGGAGGCTATGGCTACACCTTC. Translated, it gives CAISGQGGGYGYTF.

This chain joins TRBV18 and TRBJ2-1, with 10 nucleotides matching TRBD1. The CDR3 is 13 amino acids. Germline V gene lookup returns CDR1 KGHSH and CDR2 LQKENI. V lost 4 bases and J lost 13; bases outside the gene matches: 7. Here the CDR3 reads CASSQKDRGSQFF. The CDR3 DNA is TGTGCCAGCTCACAGAAGGACAGGGGGTCTCAGTTCTTC.

The chain employs TRBV7-9 and TRBJ1-1; 11 nucleotides line up with TRBD1. Per germline, CDR1 SEHNR and CDR2 FQNEAQ (reference sequence). The V segment lost 4 bases and the J segment 5 bases; nucleotides outside the gene matches: 6. CDR3 length: 15 amino acids. CDR3 protein: CASSSGQGARTEAFF. CDR3 nucleotide sequence: TGTGCCAGCAGCTCAGGACAGGGGGCGAGAACTGAAGCTTTCTTT. The full variable domain, completed using reference TRBV7-9 and TRBJ1-1, is DTGVSQNPRHKITKRGQNVTFRCDPISEHNRLYWYRQTLGQGPEFLTYFQNEAQLEKSRLLSDRFSAERPKGSFSTLEIQRTEQGDSAMYLCASSSGQGARTEAFFGQGTRLTVV.

The table lists this clone with many counts. This sequence joins TRBV29-1 and TRBJ1-5; possibly TRBD1 for D (6 bases). The CDR3 has 14 residues. From germline, CDR1 is SQVTM and CDR2 ANQGSEA. V was cut by 6 bases and J by 2 bases, with 14 bases left in between. CDR3 nucleotide sequence: TGCAGCGTATCTATGGACAGTGGCAATCAGCCCCAGCATTTT. Protein: CSVSMDSGNQPQHF.

The chain has TRBV6-5 and TRBJ2-7, with D possibly TRBD1 on 6 matching bases. CDR3 length: 14 amino acids. Germline V CDR1 and CDR2: MNHEY, SVGAGI. Trimming shortened V by 0 bases and J by 3 bases, and 9 bases separated the two germline ends. The CDR3 region is CASSYSGQRYEQYV. The CDR3 DNA reads as TGTGCCAGCAGTTACTCCGGACAGCGCTACGAGCAGTACGTC.

V usage is TRBV7-9 and J usage is TRBJ1-1; 7 bases fit TRBD1. The CDR3 consists of 15 residues. Germline V gene sequence: CDR1 SEHNR, CDR2 FQNEAQ (reference sequence). After removal of 2 bases from V and 1 base from J, the junction contained 4 bases not matched to a gene. CDR3: CASSLWTGPNTEAFF. The CDR3 DNA follows: TGTGCCAGCAGCTTATGGACAGGCCCGAACACTGAAGCTTTCTTT.

This clone has only one observation. This sequence joins TRBV7-9 and TRBJ1-2; TRBD1 matches 8 bases. Germline V lookup: CDR1 SEHNR, CDR2 FQNEAQ (reference sequence). The J segment lost 7 bases and the V segment lost 4 bases, leaving 5 bases of the junction unmatched. The CDR3 runs 13 residues. CDR3 in amino acids: CASSSGQVGGYTF. In DNA form, the CDR3 reads TGTGCCAGCAGCTCGGGACAGGTCGGTGGCTACACCTTC. Full variable domain (missing parts from reference TRBV7-9 and TRBJ1-2): DTGVSQNPRHKITKRGQNVTFRCDPISEHNRLYWYRQTLGQGPEFLTYFQNEAQLEKSRLLSDRFSAERPKGSFSTLEIQRTEQGDSAMYLCASSSGQVGGYTFGSGTRLTVV.

The CDR3 loop reads CASSPGQGARDTQYF. CDR3 coding DNA: TGTGCCAGCAGCCCAGGACAGGGGGCGAGAGATACGCAGTATTTT. The V gene is TRBV5-8, the J gene TRBJ2-3; TRBD1 agrees at 11 bases. Germline V CDR1 and CDR2: SGHTS, YDEGEE. Trimming took 4 bases from V and 5 from J; bases not matched to a gene: 6. CDR3 length equals 15 residues.

This chain uses TRBV12-3 or TRBV12-4 with TRBJ1-2; D not resolved. There are 12 residues in the CDR3. The ends were cut back, 3 bases at V and 5 bases at J, with 7 bases in the middle. DNA of the CDR3: TGTGCCAGCAGTTTTCTAACTTATGGCTACACCTTC. Translating it yields CASSFLTYGYTF.

The genes are TRBV7-2 and TRBJ2-5; the match to TRBD2 covers 10 bases. The V gene's germline CDR1 is SGHTA and CDR2 FQGNSA. The CDR3 covers 15 residues. V was pared by 2 bases and J by 3 bases, with 3 bases of the junction left unmatched. Here the CDR3 reads CASSLMLAGEETQYF. In nucleotides, the CDR3 is TGTGCCAGCAGCTTAATGCTAGCGGGAGAAGAGACCCAGTACTTC.

The gene calls are TRBV5-1 and TRBJ2-7, with 9 positions matching TRBD1. This CDR3 region has 13 residues. Trimming removed 4 bases from V and 2 bases from J; junction bases left unmatched: 1. Germline V gene data show CDR1 as SGHRS and CDR2 as YFSETQ. The CDR3 region is CASSRTGAYEQYF. The CDR3 DNA sequence: TGCGCCAGCAGCCGGACAGGGGCCTACGAGCAGTACTTC.

This clone was recorded only once. The chain combines TRBV10-1 with TRBJ1-6; no reliable D call. CDR1 is WNHNN and CDR2 is SYGVQD in the germline V gene (reference sequence). V was pared by 6 bases and J by 5 bases, with 8 bases between. The CDR3 runs 13 residues. The CDR3 bases are TGCGCCAGCAGCGAGCGGGATAATTCACCCCTCCACTTT. Translation: CASSERDNSPLHF.

V gene TRBV29-1 combines with J gene TRBJ2-7; no clear D. Trimming removed 3 bases from V and 3 bases from J, with 6 bases in between. Germline V gene data show CDR1 as SQVTM and CDR2 as ANQGSEA. The CDR3 totals 11 residues. In DNA form, the CDR3 reads TGCAGCGTTGATAAAGGCTACGAGCAGTACTTC. Amino acids: CSVDKGYEQYF.

This rearrangement joins TRBV3-1 (or the pseudogene TRBV3-2) to TRBJ2-3, with 13 bases matching TRBD2. This CDR3 has 15 residues. V shed 6 bases, J shed 6 bases, and the junction held 6 bases outside the gene matches. Germline assignment: CDR1 LGHDT and CDR2 YNNKEL (reference sequence). The CDR3 region is CASRLTSGGADTQYF. The CDR3 DNA reads as TGTGCCAGCAGACTCACTAGCGGGGGGGCGGATACGCAGTATTTT.

The DNA for the CDR3 is TGTGCCAGCAGCTCCGACAGGGACACTGAAGCTTTCTTT. As protein: CASSSDRDTEAFF. The rearrangement uses TRBV7-7 and TRBJ1-1; 7 positions match TRBD1. This CDR3 is built from 13 residues. V gave up 4 bases and J gave up 3 bases; unmatched junction bases: 2. Per germline, CDR1 SSHAT and CDR2 FNYEAQ (reference sequence). The complete variable domain, with remaining parts taken from reference TRBV7-7 and TRBJ1-1, reads GAGVSQSPRYKVTKRGQDVTLRCDPISSHATLYWYQQALGQGPEFLTYFNYEAQPDKSGLPSDRFSAERPEGSISTLTIQRTEQRDSAMYRCASSSDRDTEAFFGQGTRLTVV.

V gene TRBV4-1 combines with J gene TRBJ1-5; a weak D match, TRBD1 (5 bases). This CDR3 contains 15 residues. Trimming took off 3 bases at V and 0 bases at J, with 9 bases between the two ends. Germline CDR1 reads MGHRA; CDR2 reads YSYEKL. Here the CDR3 DNA reads TGCGCCAGCAGCCAGGGGGGGGATAGCAATCAGCCCCAGCATTTT. It is translated as CASSQGGDSNQPQHF.

The V and J genes are TRBV3-1 (or the pseudogene TRBV3-2) and TRBJ1-5, with 7 bases that match TRBD1. CDR3 length: 14 amino acids. CDR1 is LGHDT, CDR2 YNNKEL, per germline (reference sequence). With 5 bases clipped from V and 3 bases from J, the junction kept 4 bases outside the gene matches. This CDR3 is CASSKTGTNQPQHF. Here the CDR3 DNA reads TGTGCCAGCAGCAAGACAGGGACCAATCAGCCCCAGCATTTT.

The chain is built from TRBV10-3 and TRBJ1-2; 7 nucleotides agree with TRBD1. The CDR3 length is 12 residues. The germline V gene has CDR1 ENHRY and CDR2 SYGVKD. After removal of 5 bases from V and 8 bases from J, the junction contained 5 bases not matched to a gene. DNA for the CDR3: TGTGCCATCAGTCGTACAGGGGAAGGCTACACCTTC. Translating it yields CAISRTGEGYTF.

This rearrangement joins TRBV6-5 to TRBJ2-7; weak D call: TRBD1 (7 bases). V lost 5 bases to trimming and J lost 3 bases, with 17 bases between them. CDR3 length: 15 amino acids. Germline V gene lookup returns CDR1 MNHEY and CDR2 SVGAGI. CDR3 in amino acids: CASSRGPGGDYEQYF. DNA of the CDR3: TGTGCCAGCAGTAGGGGGCCTGGAGGGGACTACGAGCAGTACTTC.

This clone was recorded a few times. This sequence joins TRBV11-3 and TRBJ1-3; D is perhaps TRBD1 (5 bases). V lost 1 base and J 2 bases, leaving 6 bases between the germline ends. The CDR3 consists of 14 residues. From germline, CDR1 is SGHNT and CDR2 YENEEA. CDR3 bases: TGTGCCAGCAGCTTAGGAGGGGCTGGAAACACCATATATTTT. Translation: CASSLGGAGNTIYF.